Described below is a single T cell receptor (beta chain) sequence and its context. Its antigen is not identified. Unique molecular identifiers featured in each of the TCR beta cDNA libraries. Using its own MiXCR run on the PCR reads, TCRdb lists one record per CDR3 protein. The table lists 400,000 to 500,000 distinct CDR3 sequences, 30% to 45% of them singletons. The data were obtained in a study of post-analysis software for immune sequencing data. Broader study findings: Four or five TRBV segments occurring more often in patients than controls included TRBV5-6, TRBV5-1 and TRBV20-1. The F measure placed samples prepared in the same batch into strongly shared clusters. Versus controls, multiple sclerosis patients showed significantly lower diversity (normalized Chao1).

The CDR3 spans 16 residues. The chain combines TRBV12-3 or TRBV12-4 with TRBJ2-7; 12 bases map to TRBD2. The DNA end lines up better with TRBJ2-5; the J call may be wrong. The sequenced material came from blood. The receptor comes from a girl aged 2 to 10 with multiple sclerosis. CDR3 sequence (DNA): TGTGCCAGCAGTTCGCTAGCGGGGGGGCCGGAAGAGACCCAGTACTTC. Translating gives CASSSLAGGPEETQYF.